The clone carrying this T cell receptor beta chain was recorded once. Its antigen is unknown. J was trimmed by 5 bases and V by 3 bases; bases with no gene match: 10. This CDR3 region has 15 residues. In germline, CDR1 is SGDLS, CDR2 YYNGEE. The data derive from a study of cytomegalovirus exposure and HLA in healthy donors. Study observations and caveats: One variant, a missense change in DCLRE1C, was linked in a later analysis to TCR beta V- and J-gene trimming. According to the study, roughly 160 TCR beta chains were cytomegalovirus-associated.

Primers: 60 Vbeta forward and 13 Jbeta reverse. In the original processing: The authors later counted 70 million to 80 million unique TCR beta chains, 9.5 million to 13 million of them shared. Sequenced by immunoSEQ multiplex PCR; TCRdb stores in-frame clones only, minus some. The DNA was the basis for D and trimming; V, J and clone size are from that table. The sample lists about 130,000 clones; 75% to 90% were seen once. This TCR derives from a woman aged 40 to 50 in good health and CMV-seronegative. This chain links TRBV9 with TRBJ2-7; 8 bases align to TRBD2. The sequenced sample consisted of PBMCs. The CDR3 region is CASSGGEAGGHEQYF. The CDR3 region has the DNA TGTGCCAGCAGCGGGGGTGAGGCGGGAGGCCACGAGCAGTACTTC.